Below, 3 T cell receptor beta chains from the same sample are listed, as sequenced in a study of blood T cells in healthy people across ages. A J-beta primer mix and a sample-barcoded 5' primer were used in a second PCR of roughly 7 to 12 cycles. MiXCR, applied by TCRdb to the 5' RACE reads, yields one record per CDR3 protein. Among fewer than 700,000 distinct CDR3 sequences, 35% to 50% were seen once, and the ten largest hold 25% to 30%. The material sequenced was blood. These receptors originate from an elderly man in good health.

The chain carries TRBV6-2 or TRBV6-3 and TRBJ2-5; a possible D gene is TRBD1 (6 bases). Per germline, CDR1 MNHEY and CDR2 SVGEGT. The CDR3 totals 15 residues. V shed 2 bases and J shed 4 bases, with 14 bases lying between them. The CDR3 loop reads CASSYLGQDRETQYF. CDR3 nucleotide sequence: TGTGCCAGCAGTTACCTCGGCCAGGACAGAGAGACCCAGTACTTC.

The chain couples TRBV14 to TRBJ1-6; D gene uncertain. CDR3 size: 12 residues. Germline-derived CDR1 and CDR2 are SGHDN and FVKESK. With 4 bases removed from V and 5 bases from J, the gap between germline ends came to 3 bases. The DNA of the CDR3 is TGTGCCAGCAGCCGAGATAATTCACCCCTCCACTTT. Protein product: CASSRDNSPLHF.

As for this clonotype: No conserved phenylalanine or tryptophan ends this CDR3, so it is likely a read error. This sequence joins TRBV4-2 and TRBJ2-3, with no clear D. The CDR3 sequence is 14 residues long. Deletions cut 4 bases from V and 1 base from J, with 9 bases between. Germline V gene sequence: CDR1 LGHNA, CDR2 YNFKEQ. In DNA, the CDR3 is TGTGCCAGCAGCCGAGGCGAGGGCACAGATACGCAGTATTCT. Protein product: CASSRGEGTDTQYS.